The clone carrying this TCR beta chain came up many times. Co-extracted RNA and DNA came from roughly 20-30 mg of unsorted bulk tissue. Patients' primary liver carcinoma was surgically resected. For each tumor, five separate regions were sampled. This entry belongs to a study of tumor-infiltrating lymphocytes in primary liver carcinoma. cDNA specific to TCR beta was made from around 450 ng of total RNA, with a constant-region primer employed for priming. Generation of the TCR beta libraries relied on three nested multiplex PCR rounds using slightly modified ARM-PCR. From the multiplex PCR reads, TCRdb called clonotypes with MiXCR, one entry per CDR3 protein. The sample holds more than 100,000 distinct CDR3 sequences; 60% to 70% are singletons and the top ten take around 9.7%. Sequencing was performed on liver tumor tissue from sampling region 1. Subset here: tumor region T1, superior pole. The clonotype originates from a woman aged 55 to 70 with primary liver carcinoma and hepatitis B virus infection.

CDR3 in amino acids: CSVGQNPARARDHNEQFF. As DNA, the CDR3 is TGCAGCGTTGGCCAAAACCCGGCGAGAGCGCGGGACCACAATGAGCAGTTCTTC. This rearrangement joins TRBV29-1 to TRBJ2-1; D may be TRBD2 (6 bases). V was cut by 4 bases and J by 5 bases, with 27 bases left in between. Germline values: CDR1 SQVTM, CDR2 ANQGSEA. This CDR3 has 18 amino acids.